Presented here are 20 T cell receptor beta chains from one specimen sequenced in a study of graft-versus-host responses after intestinal transplantation. The assay was immunoSEQ multiplex PCR, and TCRdb's table has in-frame clones only and misses some. The sample records fewer than 100,000 clones, roughly 82% being singletons. Sequenced here: PBMCs, sampled 255 days after intestinal transplant. These receptors were collected from a human patient who received an intestinal transplant, so some T cells may come from the graft donor.

CDR3 nucleotide sequence: TGCAGCGTTGAAGATCAGTCTAGCGGGGCGACCTTTTACGAGCAGTACTTC. Its protein is CSVEDQSSGATFYEQYF. V is TRBV29-1 and J is TRBJ2-7, with 9 nucleotides matching TRBD2. J was trimmed by 4 bases and V by 0 bases; bases with no gene match: 13. The length of the CDR3 is 17 residues. CDR1 and CDR2 from the germline V gene are SQVTM and ANQGSEA.

This chain joins TRBV6-4 and TRBJ1-1; TRBD1 is a possible D gene (5 bases). The CDR3 is 14 amino acids. V gave up 5 bases and J gave up 3 bases, with 13 bases separating them. Germline V gene lookup returns CDR1 MRHNA and CDR2 SNTAGT. CDR3 sequence (DNA): TGTGCCAGCAGTCTCAGGGATGGGGACACTGAAGCTTTCTTT. It codes for CASSLRDGDTEAFF.

The chain carries TRBV29-1 and TRBJ2-3, with D hard to call. Trimming stripped 1 base from V and 4 bases from J, with 12 bases between. CDR3 size: 14 residues. The V gene's germline CDR1 is SQVTM and CDR2 ANQGSEA. The CDR3 DNA is TGCAGCGTTGAAGGCCTTTGGCAGGCAGATACGCAGTATTTT. Its translation: CSVEGLWQADTQYF.

V and J are TRBV9 and TRBJ1-3; D possibly corresponds to TRBD1 (5 bases). The V gene's germline CDR1 is SGDLS and CDR2 YYNGEE. This CDR3 region has 15 residues. Between the trimmed V and J ends, which lost 4 bases and 2 bases, there was a span of 13 bases. The CDR3 loop reads CASSPRDLAGNTIYF. As DNA, the CDR3 is TGTGCCAGCAGCCCCCGGGACCTGGCTGGAAACACCATATATTTT. The full variable domain, in which reference TRBV9 and TRBJ1-3 provide the parts outside the CDR3, is DSGVTQTPKHLITATGQRVTLRCSPRSGDLSVYWYQQSLDQGLQFLIQYYNGEERAKGNILERFSAQQFPDLHSELNLSSLELGDSALYFCASSPRDLAGNTIYFGEGSWLTVV.

The chain is built from TRBV6-6 and TRBJ1-4; tentative D call: TRBD1 (6 bases). Trimming took 8 bases from V and 4 from J, leaving 17 bases between them. The germline V gene has CDR1 MNHNY and CDR2 SVGAGI (reference sequence). The length of the CDR3 is 15 residues. The CDR3 DNA reads TGTGCCAGCGGAGCAGAGGGGGAAGATAATGAAAAACTGTTTTTT. Protein sequence: CASGAEGEDNEKLFF.

This chain connects TRBV5-1 to TRBJ2-2; D ambiguous. The CDR3 extends over 14 amino acids. Germline loops: CDR1 SGHRS, CDR2 YFSETQ. The V and J ends lost 3 bases and 4 bases respectively, with 10 bases between them. In DNA, the CDR3 is TGCGCCAGCAGCTCCCAGGTGGCCACCGGGGAGCTGTTTTTT. Translation gives CASSSQVATGELFF. The entire variable domain, with the rest obtained from reference TRBV5-1 and TRBJ2-2, is as follows: KAGVTQTPRYLIKTRGQQVTLSCSPISGHRSVSWYQQTPGQGLQFLFEYFSETQRNKGNFPGRFSGRQFSNSRSEMNVSTLELGDSALYLCASSSQVATGELFFGEGSRLTVL.

This chain joins TRBV18 and TRBJ2-7, with D possibly matching TRBD2 (6 bases). The CDR3 is 18 amino acids. Trimming took 2 bases from V and 2 from J, leaving 22 bases between them. From germline, CDR1 is KGHSH and CDR2 LQKENI. This CDR3 reads CASSPNWRAGTPTYEQYF. CDR3 coding DNA: TGTGCCAGCTCACCAAATTGGAGGGCTGGGACTCCAACCTACGAGCAGTACTTC.

The J gene is TRBJ2-1, the V gene TRBV5-1; TRBD2 might be the D (5 bases). V lost 7 bases and J lost 0, with 11 bases in between. Germline CDR1 and CDR2: SGHRS and YFSETQ. This CDR3 contains 14 residues. In nucleotides, the CDR3 is TGCGCCAGCCGTAGCGAGAGCTCCTACAATGAGCAGTTCTTC. This encodes CASRSESSYNEQFF.

Here the CDR3 DNA reads TGCGCCAGCAGCGGCTCCTACGAGCAGTACTTC. Translation: CASSGSYEQYF. The chain joins TRBV5-1 to TRBJ2-7; no clear D gene. Trimming cost V 4 bases and J 0 bases, with 2 bases left between them. Germline values: CDR1 SGHRS, CDR2 YFSETQ. The CDR3 runs 11 residues.

The CDR3 nucleotides read TGTGCCAGCATTAACAGGGGCGAGACCCAGTACTTC. Translated: CASINRGETQYF. The chain carries TRBV28 and TRBJ2-5; 7 bases map to TRBD1. Germline V lookup: CDR1 MDHEN, CDR2 SYDVKM. V lost 7 bases to trimming and J lost 5 bases; unmatched junction nucleotides: 4. CDR3 length: 12 residues.

The chain couples TRBV5-4 to TRBJ2-3; 10 nucleotides match TRBD1. Germline CDR1 is SGHNT and CDR2 is YYREEE (reference sequence). This CDR3 region has 16 residues. The junction had 9 bases not matched to a gene; V was cut back by 4 bases and J by 4 bases. CDR3 residues: CASSLRTGGKADTQYF. For the CDR3, the DNA is TGTGCCAGCAGCCTTAGGACAGGGGGGAAGGCAGATACGCAGTATTTT.

This chain connects TRBV18 to TRBJ2-5, with D tentatively TRBD1 (6 bases). Trimming cost V 6 bases and J 2 bases, with 10 bases left between them. Germline lookup yields CDR1 KGHSH and CDR2 LQKENI. This CDR3 is built from 13 residues. This chain's CDR3 is CASSAGQQETQYF. CDR3 sequence (DNA): TGTGCCAGCTCGGCAGGACAGCAAGAGACCCAGTACTTC.

The chain combines TRBV19 with TRBJ1-1; 7 bases line up with TRBD1. CDR1 is LNHDA and CDR2 is SQIVND in the germline V gene (reference sequence). V lost 9 bases, J lost 0 bases, and 16 bases stayed unmatched. This CDR3 is built from 17 residues. The CDR3 region has the DNA TGTGCCAGGGCAAAGGGACAGTCATTTTTGATGAACACTGAAGCTTTCTTT. Translation gives CARAKGQSFLMNTEAFF.

J is TRBJ2-4 and V is TRBV5-4, with D unresolved. The CDR3 has 13 residues. V was pared by 7 bases and J by 6 bases, with 14 bases between. Germline V gives CDR1 SGHNT, CDR2 YYREEE (reference sequence). The CDR3 DNA reads TGTGCCAGCGCTTTAAATGGGGTAAACATTCAGTACTTC. This encodes CASALNGVNIQYF.

The chain employs TRBV19 and TRBJ1-5, with D unclear. The CDR3 sequence is 13 residues long. Germline V lookup: CDR1 LNHDA, CDR2 SQIVND (reference sequence). Trimming stripped 6 bases from V and 5 bases from J, with 11 bases between. CDR3 sequence: CASSPGFYQPQHF. For the CDR3, the DNA is TGTGCCAGTAGCCCTGGGTTTTATCAGCCCCAGCATTTT.

The chain links TRBV11-2 to TRBJ1-2, with a possible D match to TRBD1 (5 bases). The CDR3 consists of 14 residues. Trimming shortened V by 8 bases and J by 6 bases, and 19 bases separated the two germline ends. Germline assignment: CDR1 SGHAT and CDR2 FQNNGV. CDR3 DNA: TGTGCCAGCCGCCCCGCCGGGACGGGGAATGGCTACACCTTC. This sequence encodes CASRPAGTGNGYTF.

The rearrangement uses TRBV2 and TRBJ2-7; 8 nucleotides align to TRBD1. This CDR3 is 12 amino acids long. The J segment lost 6 bases and the V segment lost 8 bases, leaving 6 bases of the junction unmatched. Germline-derived CDR1 and CDR2 are SNHLY and FYNNEI. CDR3 sequence (DNA): TGTGCCAGCGAGGACAGGGTCCGCGAGCAGTACTTC. As protein: CASEDRVREQYF.

V gene TRBV19 combines with J gene TRBJ2-7; 14 bases map to TRBD2. Germline-derived CDR1 and CDR2 are LNHDA and SQIVND (reference sequence). The CDR3 spans 15 residues. With 5 bases clipped from V and 3 bases from J, the junction kept 3 bases outside the gene matches. This CDR3 reads CASSFGTSGSYEQYF. The CDR3 coding sequence is TGTGCCAGTAGTTTCGGGACTAGCGGGAGCTACGAGCAGTACTTC.

CDR3 in DNA: TGTGCCAGCAGAATTACACACAACACTGAAGCTTTCTTT. It is translated as CASRITHNTEAFF. The V gene is TRBV7-9, the J gene TRBJ1-1, with unresolved D. CDR3 length: 13 residues. Trimming cost V 6 bases and J 2 bases, with 10 bases left between them. CDR1 is SEHNR, CDR2 FQNEAQ, per germline (reference sequence).

V usage is TRBV6-1 and J usage is TRBJ2-7; D is ambiguous. Deletions cut 4 bases from V and 0 bases from J, with 13 bases between. CDR1 and CDR2 (germline): MNHNS, SASEGT. The CDR3 is 15 residues long. CDR3 sequence (DNA): TGTGCCAGCAGTGGAGACAAAGCATCCTCCTACGAGCAGTACTTC. It translates to CASSGDKASSYEQYF.